This TCR beta chain emerged from a study of blood T cell repertoires in COVID-19. The wider study: Whether acute or convalescent, the COVID-19 samples came from the United States, Italy and Spain.

J was trimmed by 2 bases and V by 8 bases; bases with no gene match: 11. Looked up from germline, CDR1 is KGHDR and CDR2 is SFDVKD. This CDR3 comprises 17 residues. Authors' data handling: Cell counts per sample came from amplifying reference gene primers. TCRdb keeps only in-frame clones here, not all; method: immunoSEQ multiplex PCR. V and J calls and clone size are those listed in that table; D and trimming were worked out from the DNA. This repertoire shows roughly 71,000 clones, approximately 85% found once; its top ten account for roughly 28%. This TCR came from a man aged 45-65 years with acute or convalescent COVID-19. Sequencing was carried out using peripheral blood. V usage is TRBV24-1 and J usage is TRBJ1-2; TRBD1 agrees at 12 bases. Here the CDR3 reads CATKRDRGLCSNYGYTF. The CDR3 nucleotides are TGTGCCACCAAGAGGGACAGGGGGCTCTGCTCCAACTATGGCTACACCTTC.